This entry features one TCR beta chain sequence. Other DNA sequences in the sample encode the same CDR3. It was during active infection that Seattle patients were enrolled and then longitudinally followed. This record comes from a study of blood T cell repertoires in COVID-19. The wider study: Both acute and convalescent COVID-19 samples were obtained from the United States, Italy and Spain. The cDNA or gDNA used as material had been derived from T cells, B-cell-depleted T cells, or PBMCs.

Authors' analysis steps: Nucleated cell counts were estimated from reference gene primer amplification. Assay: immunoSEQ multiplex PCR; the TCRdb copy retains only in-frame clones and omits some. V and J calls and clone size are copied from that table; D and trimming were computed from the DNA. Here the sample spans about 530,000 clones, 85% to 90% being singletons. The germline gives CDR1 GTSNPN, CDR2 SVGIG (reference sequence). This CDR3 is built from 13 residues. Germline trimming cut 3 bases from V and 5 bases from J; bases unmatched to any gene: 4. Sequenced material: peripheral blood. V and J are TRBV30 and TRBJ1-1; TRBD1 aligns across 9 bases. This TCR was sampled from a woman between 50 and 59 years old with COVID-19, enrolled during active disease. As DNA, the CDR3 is TGTGCCTGGAGCGCGACAGGGGGAACTGAAGCTTTCTTT. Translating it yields CAWSATGGTEAFF.